This TCR beta chain was sequenced in a study of T cell responses to AZD1222 COVID-19 vaccine. Study-wide context: Pooled together were second doses at about 4 or about 12 weeks.

TCRdb's table, derived via immunoSEQ multiplex PCR, lists solely in-frame clones and lacks some. In the table there are some 140,000 clones, approximately 93% of which are singletons. For this clone: The antigen is undetermined.

The V gene end was trimmed by 4 bases and the J gene end by 7 bases; junction bases not matched to a gene: 11. The germline V gene has CDR1 SGHKS and CDR2 YYEKEE (reference sequence). The length of the CDR3 is 15 residues. Study findings and constraints: Mostly white British, mostly female donors; authors suggested clonal diversity may be underestimated. Spike was spanned by vaccine-associated CD4 TCRs, which were dominant at 160-218 and 743-854. Baseline testing showed seropositivity in only six AZD1222 recipients.

This TCR was sampled from an adult in good health. The sample in question was peripheral blood, obtained on day 0 of AZD1222 vaccination. This chain uses TRBV5-5 with TRBJ1-5, with 7 bases fitting TRBD1. CDR3 amino acids: CASSQSTGLGQPQHF. For the CDR3, the DNA is TGTGCCAGCAGCCAGTCGACAGGGCTCGGGCAGCCCCAGCATTTT.